The entry below gives a single T cell receptor beta chain sequence along with its context. Its antigen is still unknown. Everyone who donated was a healthy bone marrow donor. The CDR3 covers 20 residues. The ends were cut back, 0 bases at V and 0 bases at J, with 18 bases in the middle. Germline CDR1 and CDR2: SNHLY and FYNNEI. These data are taken from a study of cytomegalovirus exposure and HLA in healthy donors. Amplification used 60 Vbeta primers and 13 Jbeta primers. The repertoire was sequenced with immunoSEQ multiplex PCR; TCRdb's copy has only in-frame clones and lacks some. The sample yields 90,000 to 110,000 clones, roughly 76% seen once. Broader study findings: What a later analysis reportedly showed was that an Asian-associated ancestry cluster had fewer N-insertions than the roughly 700-donor mean. Likely technical artifact: a cluster of highly shared sequence variants. Reportedly, cytomegalovirus status was diagnosed with high sensitivity and specificity.

This chain uses TRBV2 with TRBJ2-6, with D tentatively TRBD1 (6 bases). The sequence was collected from a man aged 25-45 years in good health and CMV-seropositive. Material: PBMCs. CDR3 sequence (DNA): TGTGCCAGCAGTGAAGCCTTTCAACAGGGAGTTTTCTCTGGGGCCAACGTCCTGACTTTC. It codes for CASSEAFQQGVFSGANVLTF.